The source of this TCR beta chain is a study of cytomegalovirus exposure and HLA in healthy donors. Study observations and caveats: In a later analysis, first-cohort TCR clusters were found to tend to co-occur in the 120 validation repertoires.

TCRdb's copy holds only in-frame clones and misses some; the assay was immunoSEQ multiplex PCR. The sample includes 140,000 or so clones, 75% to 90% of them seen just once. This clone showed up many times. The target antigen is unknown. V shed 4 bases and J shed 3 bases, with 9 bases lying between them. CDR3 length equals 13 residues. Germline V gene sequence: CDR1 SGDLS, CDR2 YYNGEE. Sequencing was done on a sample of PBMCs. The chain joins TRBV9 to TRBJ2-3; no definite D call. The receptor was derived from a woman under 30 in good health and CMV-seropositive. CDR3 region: CASSLDLTDTQYF. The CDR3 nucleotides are TGTGCCAGCAGCCTCGACTTAACAGATACGCAGTATTTT. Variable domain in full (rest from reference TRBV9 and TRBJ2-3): DSGVTQTPKHLITATGQRVTLRCSPRSGDLSVYWYQQSLDQGLQFLIQYYNGEERAKGNILERFSAQQFPDLHSELNLSSLELGDSALYFCASSLDLTDTQYFGPGTRLTVL.